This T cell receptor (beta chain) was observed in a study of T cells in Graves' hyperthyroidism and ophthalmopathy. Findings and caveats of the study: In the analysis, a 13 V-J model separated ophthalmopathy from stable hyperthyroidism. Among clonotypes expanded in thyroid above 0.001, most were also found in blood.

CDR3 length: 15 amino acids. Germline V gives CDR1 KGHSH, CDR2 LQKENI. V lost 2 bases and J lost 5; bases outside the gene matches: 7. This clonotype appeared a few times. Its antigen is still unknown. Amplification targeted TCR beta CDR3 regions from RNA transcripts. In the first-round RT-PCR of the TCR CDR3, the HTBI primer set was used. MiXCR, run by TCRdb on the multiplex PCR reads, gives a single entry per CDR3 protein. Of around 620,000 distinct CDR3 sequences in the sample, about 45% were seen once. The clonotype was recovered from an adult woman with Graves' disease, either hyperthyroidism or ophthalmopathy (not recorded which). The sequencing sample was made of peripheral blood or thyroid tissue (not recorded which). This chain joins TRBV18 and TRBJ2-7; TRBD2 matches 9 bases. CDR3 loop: CASSPAPGLADEQYF. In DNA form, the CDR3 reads TGTGCCAGCTCACCAGCTCCGGGACTAGCAGACGAGCAGTACTTC.